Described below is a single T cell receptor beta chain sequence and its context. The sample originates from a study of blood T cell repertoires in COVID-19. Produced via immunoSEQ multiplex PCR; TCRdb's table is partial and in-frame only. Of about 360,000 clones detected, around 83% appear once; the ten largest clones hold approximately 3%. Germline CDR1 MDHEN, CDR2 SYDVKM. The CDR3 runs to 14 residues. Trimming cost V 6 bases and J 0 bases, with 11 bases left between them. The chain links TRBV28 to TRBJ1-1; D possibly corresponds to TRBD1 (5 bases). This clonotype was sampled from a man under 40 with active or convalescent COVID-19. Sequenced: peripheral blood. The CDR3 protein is CASSWGGMNTEAFF. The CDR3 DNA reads TGTGCCAGCAGCTGGGGGGGTATGAACACTGAAGCTTTCTTT.